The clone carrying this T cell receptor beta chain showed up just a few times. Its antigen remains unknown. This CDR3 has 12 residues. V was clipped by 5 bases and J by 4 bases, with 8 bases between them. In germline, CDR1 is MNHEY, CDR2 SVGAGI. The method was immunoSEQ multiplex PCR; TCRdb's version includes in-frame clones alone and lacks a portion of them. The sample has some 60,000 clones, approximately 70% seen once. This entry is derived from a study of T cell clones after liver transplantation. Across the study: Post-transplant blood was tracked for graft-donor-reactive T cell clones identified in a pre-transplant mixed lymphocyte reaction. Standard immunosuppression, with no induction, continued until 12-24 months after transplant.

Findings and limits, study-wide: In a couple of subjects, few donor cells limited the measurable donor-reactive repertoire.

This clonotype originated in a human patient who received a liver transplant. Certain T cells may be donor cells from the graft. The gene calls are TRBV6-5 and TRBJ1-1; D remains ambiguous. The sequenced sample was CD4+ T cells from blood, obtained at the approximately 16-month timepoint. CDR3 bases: TGTGCCAGCAGTCCGCTTGGCACTGAAGCTTTCTTT. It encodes CASSPLGTEAFF.